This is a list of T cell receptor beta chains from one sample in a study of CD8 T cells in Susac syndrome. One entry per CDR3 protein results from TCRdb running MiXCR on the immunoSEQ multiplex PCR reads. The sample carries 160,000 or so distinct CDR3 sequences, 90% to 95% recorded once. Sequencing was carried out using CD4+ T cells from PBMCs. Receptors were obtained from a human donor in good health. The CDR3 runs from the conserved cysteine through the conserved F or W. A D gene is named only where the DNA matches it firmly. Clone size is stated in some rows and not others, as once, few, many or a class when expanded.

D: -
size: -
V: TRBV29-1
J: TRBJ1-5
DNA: TGCAGCGTTGATGTCGGGGACAATCAGCCCCAGCATTTT
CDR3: CSVDVGDNQPQHF

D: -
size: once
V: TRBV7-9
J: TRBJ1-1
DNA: TGTGCCAGCAATGCGGGGGCGCGTACTGAAGCTTTCTTT
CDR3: CASNAGARTEAFF

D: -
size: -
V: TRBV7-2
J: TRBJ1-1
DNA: TGTGCCAGCAGCTTAGCCTCAACCTTGGGCACTGAAGCTTTCTTT
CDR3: CASSLASTLGTEAFF

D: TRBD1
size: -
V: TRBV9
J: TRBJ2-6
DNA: TGTGCCAGCAGCCCGAGATGGACAGGAGTAGCTGGGGCCAACGTCCTGACTTTC
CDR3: CASSPRWTGVAGANVLTF

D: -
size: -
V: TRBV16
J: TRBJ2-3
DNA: TGTGCCAGCAGCCAATCGACTTACGATACGCAGTATTTT
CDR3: CASSQSTYDTQYF

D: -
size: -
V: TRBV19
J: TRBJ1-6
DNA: TGTGCCAGTAGGAGGGATAATTCACCCCTCCACTTT
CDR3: CASRRDNSPLHF

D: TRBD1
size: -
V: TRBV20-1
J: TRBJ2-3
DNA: TGCAGTGCTTGGACAGGGGGCACAGATACGCAGTATTTT
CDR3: CSAWTGGTDTQYF

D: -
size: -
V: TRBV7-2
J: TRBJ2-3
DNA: TGTGCCAGCAGCTTCGTGGGAGGGGGGCGAGATACGCAGTATTTT
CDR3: CASSFVGGGRDTQYF

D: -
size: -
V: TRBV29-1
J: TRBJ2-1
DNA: TGCAGCGCCAAGGGGGGTAGCAGGAATGAGCAGTTCTTC
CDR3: CSAKGGSRNEQFF

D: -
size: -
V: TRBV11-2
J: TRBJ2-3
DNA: TGTGCCAGCAGCTTAGACACGGGCACAGATACGCAGTATTTT
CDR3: CASSLDTGTDTQYF

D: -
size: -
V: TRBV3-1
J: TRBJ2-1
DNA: TGTGCCAGCAACCCAGGGATCACCTACAATGAGCAGTTCTTC
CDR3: CASNPGITYNEQFF

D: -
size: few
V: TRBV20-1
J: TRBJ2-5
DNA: TGCAGTGCTAGTAGAGAAGAGACCCAGTACTTC
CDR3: CSASREETQYF

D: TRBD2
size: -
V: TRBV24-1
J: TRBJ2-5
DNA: TGTGCCACCGGACTAGCGGGGGCGGAGACCCAGTACTTC
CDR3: CATGLAGAETQYF

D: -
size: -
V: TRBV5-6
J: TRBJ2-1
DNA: TGTGCCAGCAGCTTGTGGTATCAAGAGCAGTTCTTC
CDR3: CASSLWYQEQFF

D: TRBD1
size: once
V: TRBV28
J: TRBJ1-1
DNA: TGTGCCAGTCCTAAACAGGGGATGAACACTGAAGCTTTCTTT
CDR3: CASPKQGMNTEAFF

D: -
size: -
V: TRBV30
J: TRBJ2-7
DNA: TGTGCCTGGAGGACGGGACTCTCGAGCTCCTACGAGCAGTACTTC
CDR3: CAWRTGLSSSYEQYF

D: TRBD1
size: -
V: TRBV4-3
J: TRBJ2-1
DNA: TGCGCCAGCAGCGAACAGGGGAAAGTCTCCTACAATGAGCAGTTCTTC
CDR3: CASSEQGKVSYNEQFF

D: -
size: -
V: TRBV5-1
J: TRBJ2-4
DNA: TGCGCCAGCGGCGAAGACAAAAACATTCAGTACTTC
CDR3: CASGEDKNIQYF

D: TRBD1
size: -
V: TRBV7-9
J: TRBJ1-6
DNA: TGTGCCACCGCGAAGGACAGGGATTCACCCCTCCACTTT
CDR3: CATAKDRDSPLHF

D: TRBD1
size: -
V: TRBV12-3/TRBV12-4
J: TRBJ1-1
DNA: TGTGCCAGCATCATGACAGGGGGGCCTGAAGCTTTCTTT
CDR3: CASIMTGGPEAFF

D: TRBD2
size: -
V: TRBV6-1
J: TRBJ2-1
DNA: TGTGCCAGCAGTCCCGTTGGGACTAGCGGGAGGGCCAAGTTCTTC
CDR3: CASSPVGTSGRAKFF

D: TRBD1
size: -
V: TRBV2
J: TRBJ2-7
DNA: TGTGCCAGCAGACTCCTGACAGGGGCCTACGAGCAGTACTTC
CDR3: CASRLLTGAYEQYF

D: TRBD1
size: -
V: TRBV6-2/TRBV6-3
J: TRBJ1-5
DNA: TGTGCCAGCAGGCCAGGGGGAAGCAATCAGCCCCAGCATTTT
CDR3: CASRPGGSNQPQHF

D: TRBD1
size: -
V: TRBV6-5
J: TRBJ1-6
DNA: TGTGCCAGCAGTTACGGGACAGGGAGTAATTCACCCCTCCACTTT
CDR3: CASSYGTGSNSPLHF

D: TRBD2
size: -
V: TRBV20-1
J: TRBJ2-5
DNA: TGCAGTGCTAGCGGTAGCGGGAGCCGTGAGACCCAGTACTTC
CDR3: CSASGSGSRETQYF

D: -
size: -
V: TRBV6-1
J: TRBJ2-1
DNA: TGTGCCAGCAGTGAAGGAGGGGTGTTGCGCCTTTATTACAATGAGCAGTTCTTC
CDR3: CASSEGGVLRLYYNEQFF